One sample yielded the 3 T cell receptor beta chains listed below, sequenced in a study of CD8+ T cells in alopecia areata. RNA was isolated and reverse transcribed to cDNA, the sequencing template. This table comes from immunoSEQ multiplex PCR, and its TCRdb copy is limited to in-frame clones, with some not included. The sample lists over 80,000 clones, roughly 46% occurring once. The treatment was: oral pan-JAK inhibitor, 5-10 mg twice daily. The sequencing here drew on CD8+ T cells sorted from blood, taken at week 24, from a patient treated with tofacitinib. Source of these receptors: a human donor with alopecia areata.

There are a few counts of this clone. The V gene is TRBV29-1, the J gene TRBJ2-7; D might be TRBD2 (6 bases). The germline CDR1 and CDR2 sequences are SQVTM and ANQGSEA. This CDR3 region has 12 residues. The ends were cut back, 4 bases at V and 4 bases at J, with 11 bases in the middle. The CDR3 loop reads CSVVGTQYEQYF. Written as DNA, the CDR3 is TGCAGCGTTGTGGGGACTCAATACGAGCAGTACTTC.

The V and J genes are TRBV27 and TRBJ2-7, with TRBD1 matching over 7 bases. The germline gives CDR1 MNHEY, CDR2 SMNVEV (reference sequence). With 6 bases clipped from V and 3 bases from J, the junction kept 11 bases outside the gene matches. This CDR3 contains 15 residues. CDR3 residues: CASSLGGRVGYEQYF. The CDR3 nucleotides are TGTGCCAGCAGCCTAGGGGGCAGGGTGGGCTACGAGCAGTACTTC.

V is TRBV5-1 and J is TRBJ2-2; unclear D gene. The CDR3 is 12 amino acids. Germline assignment: CDR1 SGHRS and CDR2 YFSETQ. The germline V and J ends were trimmed by 1 base and 8 bases, with 6 bases remaining between them. The CDR3 DNA follows: TGCGCCAGCAGCTTGTCTGCAGGGGAGCTGTTTTTT. Translating it yields CASSLSAGELFF.